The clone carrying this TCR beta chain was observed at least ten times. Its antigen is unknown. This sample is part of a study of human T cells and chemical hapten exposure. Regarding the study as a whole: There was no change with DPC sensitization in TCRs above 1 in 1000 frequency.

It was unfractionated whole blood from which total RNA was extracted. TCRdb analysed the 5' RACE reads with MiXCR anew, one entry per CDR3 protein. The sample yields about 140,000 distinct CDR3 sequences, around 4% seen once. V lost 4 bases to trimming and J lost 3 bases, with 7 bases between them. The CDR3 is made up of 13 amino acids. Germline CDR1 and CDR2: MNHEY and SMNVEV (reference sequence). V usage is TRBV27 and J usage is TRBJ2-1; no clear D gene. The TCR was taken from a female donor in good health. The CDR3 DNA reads TGTGCCAGCAGTTCCCGGATCTACAATGAGCAGTTCTTC. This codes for CASSSRIYNEQFF.